The rows below give T cell receptor beta chains drawn from one sample of a study of blood T cells in healthy people across ages. TCRdb analysed the 5' RACE reads with MiXCR anew, one entry per CDR3 protein. In the table there are about 1.5 million distinct CDR3 sequences, roughly 45% of which are singletons. Sequences were obtained from blood. These receptors were taken from a young woman in good health. Each CDR3 is given with its conserved first and last residue. D genes are given only for firm matches. Only some rows state a clone size, as once, few, many or a class for expanded clones.

d_call: .
v_call: TRBV12-3/TRBV12-4
j_call: TRBJ2-7
clone_size: .
cdr3_aa: CASTKYEQYF
cdr3_nt: TGTGCCAGCACCAAGTACGAGCAGTACTTC

d_call: .
v_call: TRBV20-1
j_call: TRBJ2-7
clone_size: .
cdr3_aa: CSAGTGTTKVGEQYF
cdr3_nt: TGCAGTGCAGGAACCGGGACCACCAAAGTGGGCGAGCAGTACTTC

d_call: .
v_call: TRBV9
j_call: TRBJ1-1
clone_size: .
cdr3_aa: CASSVGPDTPAFF
cdr3_nt: TGTGCCAGCAGCGTAGGGCCGGACACCCCAGCTTTCTTT

d_call: .
v_call: TRBV6-6
j_call: TRBJ1-1
clone_size: .
cdr3_aa: CASSPVAGSPFF
cdr3_nt: TGTGCCAGCAGTCCAGTCGCAGGGTCACCTTTCTTT

d_call: .
v_call: TRBV5-1
j_call: TRBJ1-1
clone_size: .
cdr3_aa: CASTMGAENTEAFF
cdr3_nt: TGCGCCAGTACCATGGGCGCAGAAAACACTGAAGCTTTCTTT

d_call: .
v_call: TRBV7-6
j_call: TRBJ1-5
clone_size: few
cdr3_aa: CASSLVCDTGVSRNQPQHF
cdr3_nt: TGTGCCAGCAGCTTAGTTTGTGACACGGGTGTCTCGCGCAATCAGCCCCAGCATTTT

d_call: .
v_call: TRBV28
j_call: TRBJ1-2
clone_size: .
cdr3_aa: CASFSVLGNYGYTF
cdr3_nt: TGTGCCAGCTTTTCTGTATTGGGAAACTATGGCTACACCTTC

d_call: TRBD1
v_call: TRBV7-9
j_call: TRBJ2-7
clone_size: few
cdr3_aa: CASSRRNTDRAPYEQYF
cdr3_nt: TGTGCCAGCAGCCGACGGAATACGGACAGGGCCCCCTACGAGCAGTACTTC

d_call: .
v_call: TRBV2
j_call: TRBJ2-5
clone_size: many
cdr3_aa: CASSADRQETQYF
cdr3_nt: TGTGCCAGCAGTGCTGACAGGCAAGAGACCCAGTACTTC

d_call: .
v_call: TRBV5-1
j_call: TRBJ1-4
clone_size: few
cdr3_aa: CASSLTQQGRGEKLFF
cdr3_nt: TGCGCCAGCAGCTTGACACAACAGGGCCGGGGAGAAAAACTGTTTTTT

d_call: TRBD1
v_call: TRBV3-1
j_call: TRBJ1-5
clone_size: .
cdr3_aa: CASSQGTGYSNQPQHF
cdr3_nt: TGTGCCAGCAGCCAAGGGACAGGGTATAGCAATCAGCCCCAGCATTTT

d_call: .
v_call: TRBV4-1
j_call: TRBJ2-2
clone_size: .
cdr3_aa: CASSEQGEGELFF
cdr3_nt: TGCGCCAGCAGCGAACAGGGTGAAGGGGAGCTGTTTTTT

d_call: TRBD1
v_call: TRBV2
j_call: TRBJ2-1
clone_size: many
cdr3_aa: CASSDDRAARNEQFF
cdr3_nt: TGTGCCAGCAGCGACGACAGGGCCGCTAGGAATGAGCAGTTCTTC

d_call: .
v_call: TRBV4-2
j_call: TRBJ2-1
clone_size: .
cdr3_aa: CASSQESGWNEQFF
cdr3_nt: TGTGCCAGCAGCCAAGAGTCGGGGTGGAATGAGCAGTTCTTC

d_call: TRBD2
v_call: TRBV7-2
j_call: TRBJ2-1
clone_size: few
cdr3_aa: CASSPTSGSEQFF
cdr3_nt: TGTGCCAGCAGCCCGACTAGCGGGAGTGAGCAGTTCTTC

d_call: .
v_call: TRBV6-5
j_call: TRBJ1-5
clone_size: few
cdr3_aa: CASREGQFQPQHF
cdr3_nt: TGTGCCAGCAGGGAAGGACAATTTCAGCCCCAGCATTTT

d_call: .
v_call: TRBV12-3/TRBV12-4
j_call: TRBJ2-3
clone_size: .
cdr3_aa: CASRVRDPSTDTQYF
cdr3_nt: TGTGCCAGCAGAGTCAGGGATCCTTCCACAGATACGCAGTATTTT

d_call: TRBD2
v_call: TRBV4-1
j_call: TRBJ2-1
clone_size: .
cdr3_aa: CASSQEGLAGEQFF
cdr3_nt: TGCGCCAGCAGCCAAGAGGGACTAGCGGGCGAGCAGTTCTTC

d_call: .
v_call: TRBV18
j_call: TRBJ2-1
clone_size: few
cdr3_aa: CASSRGDTYNEQFF
cdr3_nt: TGTGCCAGCTCACGCGGGGACACTTACAATGAGCAGTTCTTC

d_call: .
v_call: TRBV7-2
j_call: TRBJ2-7
clone_size: .
cdr3_aa: CASKYEQYF
cdr3_nt: TGTGCCAGCAAATACGAGCAGTACTTC

d_call: .
v_call: TRBV4-1
j_call: TRBJ1-6
clone_size: .
cdr3_aa: CASSQQDGPYNSPLHF
cdr3_nt: TGCGCCAGCAGCCAACAGGACGGACCCTATAATTCACCCCTCCACTTT

d_call: .
v_call: TRBV7-9
j_call: TRBJ2-1
clone_size: .
cdr3_aa: CASSPGVEQFF
cdr3_nt: TGTGCCAGCAGCCCGGGCGTTGAGCAGTTCTTC

d_call: .
v_call: TRBV28
j_call: TRBJ2-7
clone_size: .
cdr3_aa: CASSLAGALSYEQYF
cdr3_nt: TGTGCCAGCAGTTTAGCAGGGGCCCTCTCCTACGAGCAGTACTTC

d_call: TRBD2
v_call: TRBV11-2
j_call: TRBJ2-1
clone_size: .
cdr3_aa: CASSPILLTSGRPNNEQFF
cdr3_nt: TGTGCCAGCAGTCCAATACTTTTGACTAGCGGGAGGCCGAACAATGAGCAGTTCTTC

d_call: .
v_call: TRBV14
j_call: TRBJ2-7
clone_size: .
cdr3_aa: CASSQDPTGEQYF
cdr3_nt: TGTGCCAGCAGCCAAGACCCCACGGGGGAGCAGTACTTC

d_call: .
v_call: TRBV11-3
j_call: TRBJ2-7
clone_size: .
cdr3_aa: CASSLPERHDYEQYF
cdr3_nt: TGTGCCAGCAGCTTACCTGAACGTCACGACTACGAGCAGTACTTC

d_call: .
v_call: TRBV6-1
j_call: TRBJ1-6
clone_size: .
cdr3_aa: CASTLGSPGTSNSPLHF
cdr3_nt: TGTGCCAGCACCTTAGGGTCCCCAGGCACGAGTAATTCACCCCTCCACTTT

d_call: .
v_call: TRBV10-3
j_call: TRBJ1-6
clone_size: few
cdr3_aa: CAISPDRSYNSPLHF
cdr3_nt: TGTGCCATCAGCCCCGACAGGAGCTATAATTCACCCCTCCACTTT

d_call: .
v_call: TRBV12-3/TRBV12-4
j_call: TRBJ2-7
clone_size: few
cdr3_aa: CASSFFPGLPPYEQYF
cdr3_nt: TGTGCCAGCAGTTTTTTCCCGGGGCTCCCTCCCTACGAGCAGTACTTC

d_call: TRBD2
v_call: TRBV7-2
j_call: TRBJ2-7
clone_size: .
cdr3_aa: CASSLGGLVSEQYF
cdr3_nt: TGTGCCAGCAGCTTAGGCGGACTAGTCTCGGAGCAGTACTTC

d_call: TRBD2
v_call: TRBV11-2
j_call: TRBJ2-1
clone_size: once
cdr3_aa: CASSEGDYLYNEQFF
cdr3_nt: TGTGCCAGCAGCGAAGGGGACTACCTCTACAATGAGCAGTTCTTC

d_call: .
v_call: TRBV15
j_call: TRBJ1-2
clone_size: many
cdr3_aa: CATSRQASGYTF
cdr3_nt: TGTGCCACCAGCAGACAGGCCTCTGGCTACACCTTC

d_call: .
v_call: TRBV5-1
j_call: TRBJ2-7
clone_size: .
cdr3_aa: CASSLASSNYEQYF
cdr3_nt: TGCGCCAGCAGCTTGGCCTCTTCGAATTACGAGCAGTACTTC

d_call: .
v_call: TRBV6-1
j_call: TRBJ2-6
clone_size: .
cdr3_aa: CASSDHGGAAAGANVLTF
cdr3_nt: TGTGCCAGCAGTGATCATGGGGGCGCCGCTGCTGGGGCCAACGTCCTGACTTTC

d_call: .
v_call: TRBV12-3/TRBV12-4
j_call: TRBJ1-2
clone_size: .
cdr3_aa: CASTLSLTGGYGYTF
cdr3_nt: TGTGCCAGCACTTTATCCCTCACCGGGGGGTATGGCTACACCTTC

d_call: .
v_call: TRBV7-2
j_call: TRBJ2-1
clone_size: .
cdr3_aa: CASSLGATVGSYNEQFF
cdr3_nt: TGTGCCAGCAGCTTAGGGGCGACAGTAGGCTCCTACAATGAGCAGTTCTTC

d_call: .
v_call: TRBV20-1
j_call: TRBJ1-2
clone_size: once
cdr3_aa: CSAKGSGYTF
cdr3_nt: TGCAGTGCTAAAGGGAGTGGCTACACCTTC

d_call: .
v_call: TRBV3-1
j_call: TRBJ2-7
clone_size: .
cdr3_aa: CASSPATGGLYNEQYF
cdr3_nt: TGTGCCAGCAGCCCGGCTACCGGGGGCCTTTACAATGAGCAGTACTTC

d_call: TRBD1
v_call: TRBV7-6
j_call: TRBJ1-1
clone_size: few
cdr3_aa: CASTGGQAGFTEAFF
cdr3_nt: TGTGCCAGCACCGGGGGACAGGCGGGTTTCACTGAAGCTTTCTTT

d_call: .
v_call: TRBV5-6
j_call: TRBJ2-7
clone_size: once
cdr3_aa: CASSWRGYNEQYF
cdr3_nt: TGTGCCAGCAGCTGGAGGGGTTACAACGAGCAGTACTTC

d_call: TRBD1
v_call: TRBV6-1
j_call: TRBJ1-1
clone_size: .
cdr3_aa: CASARQGGSVNTEAFF
cdr3_nt: TGTGCCAGCGCTCGTCAGGGGGGGTCGGTGAACACTGAAGCTTTCTTT

d_call: TRBD1
v_call: TRBV29-1
j_call: TRBJ2-5
clone_size: few
cdr3_aa: CSADAGTGGETQYF
cdr3_nt: TGCAGCGCTGATGCCGGGACAGGGGGGGAGACCCAGTACTTC

d_call: TRBD2
v_call: TRBV6-5
j_call: TRBJ2-5
clone_size: .
cdr3_aa: CASSYGEGNEQYF
cdr3_nt: TGTGCCAGCAGTTACGGGGAGGGTAATGAGCAGTACTTC

d_call: .
v_call: TRBV15
j_call: TRBJ2-3
clone_size: .
cdr3_aa: CATSRDFGPGSYF
cdr3_nt: .

d_call: .
v_call: TRBV10-3
j_call: TRBJ1-5
clone_size: .
cdr3_aa: CAISKSGGGRAGDQPQHF
cdr3_nt: TGTGCCATCAGTAAGTCGGGCGGAGGCAGGGCAGGGGATCAGCCCCAGCATTTT

d_call: .
v_call: TRBV20-1
j_call: TRBJ2-3
clone_size: .
cdr3_aa: CSVAGLFPGATQYF
cdr3_nt: TGCAGTGTTGCCGGACTATTCCCCGGGGCTACGCAGTATTTT

d_call: .
v_call: TRBV5-6
j_call: TRBJ2-6
clone_size: .
cdr3_aa: CASSWRGPNSGANVLTF
cdr3_nt: TGTGCCAGCAGCTGGAGGGGACCGAATTCTGGGGCCAACGTCCTGACTTTC

d_call: TRBD2
v_call: TRBV6-8
j_call: TRBJ2-1
clone_size: .
cdr3_aa: CASSYLKRERYNEQFF
cdr3_nt: TGTGCCAGCAGTTACCTCAAGCGGGAGCGGTACAATGAGCAGTTCTTC

d_call: .
v_call: TRBV21-1
j_call: TRBJ1-2
clone_size: .
cdr3_aa: CASSKFFGFYWYGYTF
cdr3_nt: TGTGCCAGCAGCAAATTTTTCGGGTTTTATTGGTATGGCTACACCTTC

d_call: TRBD1
v_call: TRBV24-1
j_call: TRBJ2-3
clone_size: .
cdr3_aa: CATSPNRGQPLLDTQYF
cdr3_nt: TGTGCCACCAGTCCGAACAGGGGGCAACCTCTGTTAGATACGCAGTATTTT

d_call: TRBD1
v_call: TRBV25-1
j_call: TRBJ1-1
clone_size: .
cdr3_aa: CASSAPWDSPINTEAFF
cdr3_nt: TGTGCCAGCAGCGCCCCTTGGGACAGCCCTATAAACACTGAAGCTTTCTTT

d_call: .
v_call: TRBV3-1
j_call: TRBJ2-4
clone_size: .
cdr3_aa: CASSQGTMGTQQYF
cdr3_nt: TGTGCCAGCAGCCAAGGAACCATGGGGACACAGCAGTACTTC

d_call: .
v_call: TRBV20-1
j_call: TRBJ2-1
clone_size: .
cdr3_aa: CSARGLGDEQFF
cdr3_nt: TGCAGTGCTAGAGGACTAGGGGATGAGCAGTTCTTC

d_call: .
v_call: TRBV29-1
j_call: TRBJ1-2
clone_size: few
cdr3_aa: CSVEDIGHGYTF
cdr3_nt: TGCAGCGTTGAAGATATCGGTCATGGCTACACCTTC

d_call: .
v_call: TRBV2
j_call: TRBJ1-4
clone_size: .
cdr3_aa: CASSRDKNEKLFF
cdr3_nt: TGTGCCAGCAGCCGGGACAAAAATGAAAAACTGTTTTTT

d_call: .
v_call: TRBV14
j_call: TRBJ1-2
clone_size: few
cdr3_aa: CASSRTTGKHYGYTF
cdr3_nt: TGTGCCAGCAGCCGAACTACAGGGAAACACTATGGCTACACCTTC

d_call: .
v_call: TRBV20-1
j_call: TRBJ2-1
clone_size: .
cdr3_aa: CSASSRDPYNEQFF
cdr3_nt: TGCAGTGCTAGCAGCAGGGACCCCTACAATGAGCAGTTCTTC

d_call: TRBD2
v_call: TRBV2
j_call: TRBJ2-1
clone_size: .
cdr3_aa: CASSESSGRNEQFF
cdr3_nt: TGTGCCAGCAGTGAGTCTAGCGGGAGGAATGAGCAGTTCTTC

d_call: .
v_call: TRBV6-1
j_call: TRBJ1-2
clone_size: .
cdr3_aa: CASSVTRDPPYGYTF
cdr3_nt: TGTGCCAGCAGTGTAACCAGGGACCCCCCCTATGGCTACACCTTC